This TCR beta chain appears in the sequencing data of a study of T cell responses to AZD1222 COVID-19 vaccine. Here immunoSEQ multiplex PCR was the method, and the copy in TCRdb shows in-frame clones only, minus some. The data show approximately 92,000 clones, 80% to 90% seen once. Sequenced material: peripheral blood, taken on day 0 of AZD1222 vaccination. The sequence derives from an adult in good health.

The CDR3 DNA follows: TGTGCCAGCTCAAACAGGGACGCCGGGGAGCTGTTTTTT. Translated: CASSNRDAGELFF. V usage is TRBV18 and J usage is TRBJ2-2; weak D call: TRBD1 (6 bases). The ends were cut back, 5 bases at V and 6 bases at J, with 10 bases in the middle. The CDR3 covers 13 residues. The V gene's germline CDR1 is KGHSH and CDR2 LQKENI.